This is a list of T cell receptor beta chains from one sample in a study of cytomegalovirus exposure and HLA in healthy donors. Data came from immunoSEQ multiplex PCR; TCRdb stores just in-frame clones and leaves some out. The sample contains 260,000 or so clones, around nine tenths of which appear only once. Input material: PBMCs. The receptors here all came from a man between 18 and 29 years old in good health and CMV-seronegative. Each CDR3 is given with its conserved first and last residue. The D gene is left open where the match is weak. Size is stated for part of the rows, as once, few or many counts, or as a class when the clone is expanded.

j_call clone_size d_call v_call cdr3_nt cdr3_aa
TRBJ2-7 NA TRBD1 TRBV2 TGTGCCGCAAGACGCCGGGACAGGGGGTCGCTCTACGAGCAGTACTTC CAARRRDRGSLYEQYF
TRBJ2-3 NA NA TRBV4-1 TGCGCCAGCAGCCAATCGGTTAACACAGATACGCAGTATTTT CASSQSVNTDTQYF
TRBJ2-7 NA TRBD1 TRBV30 TGTGCCTGCCAACCGGGACAGACGCCCGAGCAGTACTTC CACQPGQTPEQYF
TRBJ1-5 NA TRBD1 TRBV7-8 TGTGCCAGCAGCCCAAGGGACAGGGGGCAGGTGGACAATCAGCCCCAGCATTTT CASSPRDRGQVDNQPQHF
TRBJ2-3 NA TRBD2 TRBV5-1 TGCGCCAGCAGCTTCGCGGGGGTGGGCACAGATACGCAGTATTTT CASSFAGVGTDTQYF
TRBJ2-6 NA TRBD1 TRBV7-9 TGTGCCAGCAGCCCCCCGGGACAGGGGTCTGGGGCCAACGTCCTGACTTTC CASSPPGQGSGANVLTF
TRBJ2-1 NA NA TRBV5-6 TGTGCCAGCAGCTCGGGGGGCCCCAATGAGCAGTTCTTC CASSSGGPNEQFF
TRBJ1-4 NA NA TRBV7-8 TGTGCCAGCAGCTTAGTTCCAGGGGTTAATGAAAAACTGTTTTTT CASSLVPGVNEKLFF
TRBJ2-7 NA NA TRBV4-2 TGTGCCAGCAGCCAAGGACTCCTCTACGAGCAGTACTTC CASSQGLLYEQYF
TRBJ1-1 NA NA TRBV5-1 TGCGCCAGCAGCTTGGCCCCGGTAGCTACGAACACTGAAGCTTTCTTT CASSLAPVATNTEAFF
TRBJ1-2 NA TRBD1 TRBV11-2 TGTGCCAGCGCAGACAGGGCATGGGATGGCTACACCTTC CASADRAWDGYTF
TRBJ2-1 NA TRBD1 TRBV5-4 TGTGCCAGCAGCTTCAAATCCGGGACAGGAGCTTACAATGAGCAGTTCTTC CASSFKSGTGAYNEQFF
TRBJ1-1 NA NA TRBV2 TGTGCCAGCATCAAGACCGGGAAACTCTCTGAAGCTTTCTTT CASIKTGKLSEAFF
TRBJ2-5 NA TRBD2 TRBV2 TGTGCCAGCAACTTTCACCGACTAGCGGGAGGAGAGACCCAGTACTTC CASNFHRLAGGETQYF
TRBJ2-2 NA NA TRBV30 TGTGCCTGGAGTGTTTCTCTGACCGGGGAGCTGTTTTTT CAWSVSLTGELFF
TRBJ2-7 NA TRBD2 TRBV7-9 TGTGCCAGCAGCCCTCTAGCGGGAAGGCTCTACGAGCAGTACTTC CASSPLAGRLYEQYF
TRBJ2-2 NA TRBD2 TRBV29-1 TGCAGCGTAGGACTAGCGGGGGCCATCGGTACCGGGGAGCTGTTTTTT CSVGLAGAIGTGELFF
TRBJ1-2 NA NA TRBV15 TGTGCCACCAGCAGAGACCGGATAGCATATGGCTACACCTTC CATSRDRIAYGYTF
TRBJ1-2 NA NA TRBV4-3 TGCGCCAGCAGCCAAGCGGGTAAGGGGCTTCGCTATGGCTACACCTTC CASSQAGKGLRYGYTF
TRBJ1-3 NA TRBD1 TRBV18 TGTGCCAGCTCGCCCGGGACAGGGTCGGGAAACACCATATATTTT CASSPGTGSGNTIYF
TRBJ1-2 NA TRBD1 TRBV7-9 TGTGCCAGCCTAGGACAGGTAGATGGCTACACCTTC CASLGQVDGYTF
TRBJ1-5 NA TRBD1 TRBV19 TGTGCCTACAGGGGGCGCGGGCAAGATCGCAATCAGCCCCAGCATTTT CAYRGRGQDRNQPQHF
TRBJ2-7 few NA TRBV30 TGTGCCTGGAGTCGACCGCCGGAGAAGTACGAGCAGTACTTC CAWSRPPEKYEQYF
TRBJ2-3 NA NA TRBV30 TGTGCGCTGGGCGCCGGGACTAGCACAGATACGCAGTATTTT CALGAGTSTDTQYF
TRBJ2-2 NA NA TRBV9 TGTGCCAGCAGCGTAGACCCAGACGGGGAGCTGTTTTTT CASSVDPDGELFF
TRBJ1-5 NA TRBD1 TRBV19 TGTGCCAGTAGTGTGACAGGGGGTTATAGCAATCAGCCCCAGCATTTT CASSVTGGYSNQPQHF
TRBJ2-7 NA TRBD2 TRBV10-2 TGCGCCAGCAATGGGAGGGCCTCAGAACCCGAGCAGTACTTC CASNGRASEPEQYF
TRBJ2-1 NA TRBD2 TRBV28 TGTGCCAGCAGTCCGTCCGGGGCTAGCGGGAACAATGAGCAGTTCTTC CASSPSGASGNNEQFF
TRBJ1-1 NA NA TRBV5-1 TGCGCCAGCAGCTTAAGCGTGAACACTGAAGCTTTCTTT CASSLSVNTEAFF
TRBJ2-5 NA NA TRBV29-1 TGCAGCGCTTTAAGCCGGGAAGAGACCCAGTACTTC CSALSREETQYF
TRBJ2-2 NA TRBD1 TRBV29-1 TGCAGCGTGACAGGGGTAGCCGGGGAGCTGTTTTTT CSVTGVAGELFF
TRBJ2-3 NA TRBD2 TRBV30 TGTGCCTGGACCCGAACGGGACTAGCGGGAACAGATACGCAGTATTTT CAWTRTGLAGTDTQYF
TRBJ1-1 NA TRBD1 TRBV7-9 TGTGCCAGCCCCAGACAGGGACAGATGAACACTGAAGCTTTCTTT CASPRQGQMNTEAFF
TRBJ1-5 NA NA TRBV5-5 TGTGCCAGCAGCTTGGGGACAAATAATCAGCCCCAGCATTTT CASSLGTNNQPQHF
TRBJ1-6 NA NA TRBV7-2 TGTGCCAGCAGTCGACAGGTACAATCTGGGGGTAATTCACCCCTCCACTTT CASSRQVQSGGNSPLHF
TRBJ1-4 once NA TRBV7-9 TGTGCCAGCAGTTCTATGGGCCTCAATGAAAAACTGTTTTTT CASSSMGLNEKLFF
TRBJ2-1 NA NA TRBV9 TGTGCCAGCAGCCCCCGTGTACTCTCCTACAATGAGCAGTTCTTC CASSPRVLSYNEQFF
TRBJ2-7 NA NA TRBV28 TGTGCCAGCAGTTTATTACAGGTCTACGAGCAGTACTTC CASSLLQVYEQYF
TRBJ2-3 NA TRBD2 TRBV9 TGTGCCAGCAACCGCCAGGGGCGGGGGGGCCCAGATACGCAGTATTTT CASNRQGRGGPDTQYF
TRBJ1-2 NA TRBD1 TRBV28 TGTGCCAGCAGCCCGGGACAGGATACCTACTACACCTTC CASSPGQDTYYTF
TRBJ2-7 NA TRBD1 TRBV15 TGTGCCACCAGCCGTCCCGGGACAGGGGGAGAGCAGTACTTC CATSRPGTGGEQYF
TRBJ2-2 NA NA TRBV6-5 TGTGCCAGCAAGGGGTCGGCTGACACCGGGGAGCTGTTTTTT CASKGSADTGELFF
TRBJ1-1 NA NA TRBV5-4 TGTGCCAGCAGCCCAGCAGGGGCCCTGTTGAACACTGAAGCTTTCTTT CASSPAGALLNTEAFF
TRBJ1-2 NA NA TRBV27 TGTGCCAACCGCTCCCGGGACACACGCTATGGCTACACCTTC CANRSRDTRYGYTF
TRBJ2-7 NA NA TRBV5-4 TGTGCCAGCAGCCCTCAGAATACTAACTCCTACGAGCAGTACTTC CASSPQNTNSYEQYF
TRBJ2-7 once NA TRBV19 TGTGCCAGTAGTCCTCTAACCGGGGCCTACGAGCAGTACTTC CASSPLTGAYEQYF
TRBJ2-3 NA NA TRBV27 TGTGCCAGCAGAAAGTTCGGGACTAGCACAGATACGCAGTATTTT CASRKFGTSTDTQYF
TRBJ2-1 once NA TRBV29-1 TGCAGCGTTGAGGCCTTTTACAACGAGCAGTTCTTC CSVEAFYNEQFF
TRBJ1-1 NA NA TRBV6-6 TGTGCCAGCACCCAAGGGAGATCCATGAACACTGAAGCTTTCTTT CASTQGRSMNTEAFF
TRBJ1-5 NA NA TRBV7-8 TGTGCCAGCAGCTTAGCCCGGACAGCGACCTTTCAGCCCCAGCATTTT CASSLARTATFQPQHF